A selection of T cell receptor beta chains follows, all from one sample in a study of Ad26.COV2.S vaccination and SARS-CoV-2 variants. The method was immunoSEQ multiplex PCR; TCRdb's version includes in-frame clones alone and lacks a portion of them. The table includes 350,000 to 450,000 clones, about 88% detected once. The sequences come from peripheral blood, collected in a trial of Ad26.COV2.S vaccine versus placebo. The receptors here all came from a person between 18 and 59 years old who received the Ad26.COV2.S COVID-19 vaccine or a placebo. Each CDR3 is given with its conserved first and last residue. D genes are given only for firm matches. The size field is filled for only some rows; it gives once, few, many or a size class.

DNA: TGTGCCAGCTCACCGCTCCCTGGACAGGGGGGGCAAGAGACCCAGTACTTC
CDR3: CASSPLPGQGGQETQYF
J: TRBJ2-5
D: TRBD1
size: -
V: TRBV18

DNA: TGTGCCAGCAGCTTAGACAGGCGAGAGACCCAGTACTTC
CDR3: CASSLDRRETQYF
J: TRBJ2-5
D: -
size: -
V: TRBV7-2

DNA: TGTGCCAGCAGTCCCCGGGATAGCGGGAGGGCCTATTACACTTCTAATGAGCAGTTCTTC
CDR3: CASSPRDSGRAYYTSNEQFF
J: TRBJ2-1
D: TRBD2
size: -
V: TRBV9

DNA: TGTGCCACCAGTGGAACCCAGACAGGGAAAGCTTTCTTT
CDR3: CATSGTQTGKAFF
J: TRBJ1-1
D: TRBD1
size: -
V: TRBV24-1

DNA: TGCGCCAGCAGCTCGAGCCCCACAGATACGCAGTATTTT
CDR3: CASSSSPTDTQYF
J: TRBJ2-3
D: -
size: -
V: TRBV5-1

DNA: TGTGCCAGCAGCCCAGTACCGGGACGGACCGGGGAGCTGTTTTTT
CDR3: CASSPVPGRTGELFF
J: TRBJ2-2
D: -
size: -
V: TRBV7-9

DNA: TGCGCCAGCAGCTTGGCCGTGGGATTGTCCGAGACCCAGTACTTC
CDR3: CASSLAVGLSETQYF
J: TRBJ2-5
D: -
size: -
V: TRBV5-1

DNA: TGTGCCAGCAGGACCGGGACTAGCGCAGAGCAGTACTTC
CDR3: CASRTGTSAEQYF
J: TRBJ2-7
D: TRBD2
size: -
V: TRBV6-6

DNA: TGCGCCAGCAGCCAAGATTGGACAGGGGTTCAGCCCCAGCATTTT
CDR3: CASSQDWTGVQPQHF
J: TRBJ1-5
D: TRBD1
size: -
V: TRBV4-1

DNA: TGTGCCAGCAGCTTGGGACTAGCGGGGGCGGCCGGGGAGCTGTTTTTT
CDR3: CASSLGLAGAAGELFF
J: TRBJ2-2
D: TRBD2
size: -
V: TRBV5-6

DNA: TGTGCCAGCAGCCAGATGACAGGGGGTGGTGAAAAACTGTTTTTT
CDR3: CASSQMTGGGEKLFF
J: TRBJ1-4
D: TRBD1
size: -
V: TRBV14

DNA: TGTGCCAGCAGTTACAGACAGGGGGCCTACGAGCAGTACTTC
CDR3: CASSYRQGAYEQYF
J: TRBJ2-7
D: TRBD1
size: -
V: TRBV6-5

DNA: TGTGCCAGCAGCTTAGCAGGGGGAATGGGATATGAGCAGTTCTTC
CDR3: CASSLAGGMGYEQFF
J: TRBJ2-1
D: TRBD1
size: -
V: TRBV13

DNA: TGTGCCTGGAGTGTAAGCCATCTGCGGGGTCAGCCCCAGCATTTT
CDR3: CAWSVSHLRGQPQHF
J: TRBJ1-5
D: -
size: many
V: TRBV30

DNA: TGCGCCAGCAGCTTGGGGGTGCGGGAGGGTATCTACGAGCAGTACTTC
CDR3: CASSLGVREGIYEQYF
J: TRBJ2-7
D: TRBD2
size: -
V: TRBV5-1

DNA: TGCGCCAGCAGCAGGGGGACTAGCGGGAATCAAGAGACCCAGTACTTC
CDR3: CASSRGTSGNQETQYF
J: TRBJ2-5
D: TRBD2
size: -
V: TRBV5-1

DNA: TGTGCCAGCAGCTTAGGAGGCCCCGCGATCTATGAGCAGTTCTTC
CDR3: CASSLGGPAIYEQFF
J: TRBJ2-1
D: -
size: -
V: TRBV7-2

DNA: TGCGCCAGCAGCCAAGACACCCTAGCGGGGGGGGACATTCAGTACTTC
CDR3: CASSQDTLAGGDIQYF
J: TRBJ2-4
D: TRBD2
size: -
V: TRBV4-1

DNA: TGTGCCAGCAGCTTAGACAGGGGGCAGGAGACCCAGTACTTC
CDR3: CASSLDRGQETQYF
J: TRBJ2-5
D: TRBD1
size: -
V: TRBV11-3